A single sample is the source of the 10 T cell receptor beta chains below, sequenced in a study of a mutant IDH1 vaccine in newly diagnosed glioma. These receptors have no known antigen. Regarding time point: week 35, safety follow-up. Vaccination comprised doses that each held 300 ug of mutant IDH1 20-mer peptide, plus topical imiquimod. The protocol was immunoSEQ multiplex PCR, while the TCRdb copy is restricted to in-frame clones and leaves out a portion. The sample lists 60,000 or so clones, 84% occurring once. The starting material was PBMCs, obtained from a glioma patient whose treatment included an IDH1 peptide vaccine. The receptor set was obtained from a man aged 30 to 45 with glioma.

The rearrangement uses TRBV5-1 and TRBJ2-1, with no clear D. The V gene's germline CDR1 is SGHRS and CDR2 YFSETQ. CDR3 size: 12 residues. Between the trimmed V and J ends, which lost 1 base and 8 bases, there was a span of 7 bases. CDR3 DNA: TGCGCCAGCAGCTTGTTGGGGTATGAGCAGTTCTTC. It yields the protein CASSLLGYEQFF. The full variable domain, in which reference TRBV5-1 and TRBJ2-1 provide the parts outside the CDR3, is KAGVTQTPRYLIKTRGQQVTLSCSPISGHRSVSWYQQTPGQGLQFLFEYFSETQRNKGNFPGRFSGRQFSNSRSEMNVSTLELGDSALYLCASSLLGYEQFFGPGTRLTVL.

The chain uses TRBV14 and TRBJ2-3, with 8 bases that match TRBD1. Per the germline V gene, CDR1 is SGHDN and CDR2 is FVKESK. With V trimmed by 2 bases and J by 4 bases, 17 bases remained unmatched. The CDR3 contains 19 residues. The CDR3: CASSQSQDRVLRSADTQYF. CDR3 nucleotides: TGTGCCAGCAGCCAATCGCAGGACAGGGTACTCCGTTCAGCAGATACGCAGTATTTT.

V usage is TRBV5-4 and J usage is TRBJ2-7; D is unresolved. The CDR3 is 14 residues long. Germline-derived CDR1 and CDR2 are SGHNT and YYREEE (reference sequence). V was clipped by 0 bases and J by 0 bases, with 7 bases between them. CDR3 sequence reads: CASSLVGFSYEQYF. The CDR3 bases are TGTGCCAGCAGCTTGGTAGGGTTCTCCTACGAGCAGTACTTC.

The rearrangement joins TRBV5-6 to TRBJ2-5; the D gene could be TRBD1 or TRBD2 (5 bases each). Germline V lookup: CDR1 SGHDT, CDR2 YYEEEE. The CDR3 has 15 amino acids. Trimming removed 3 bases at V and 5 bases at J, with 17 bases between. CDR3: CASSSGARGEETQYF. CDR3 coding DNA: TGTGCCAGCAGCTCTGGGGCCAGAGGGGAGGAGACCCAGTACTTC.

The sample holds one count of this clone. The chain uses TRBV27 and TRBJ2-7, with D perhaps matching TRBD1 or TRBD2 (5 bases each). This CDR3 comprises 13 residues. V was pared by 3 bases and J by 3 bases, with 9 bases between. Germline CDR1 and CDR2: MNHEY and SMNVEV (reference sequence). CDR3 nucleotide sequence: TGTGCCAGCAGTTTGAAGAGGGGCTACGAGCAGTACTTC. This gives the protein CASSLKRGYEQYF.

The chain is built from TRBV6-5 and TRBJ1-2; D gene uncertain. Germline V gene sequence: CDR1 MNHEY, CDR2 SVGAGI. The CDR3 contains 15 residues. Trimming took 6 bases from V and 2 from J, leaving 16 bases between them. CDR3 region: CASRLITDKNYGYTF. CDR3 in DNA: TGTGCCAGCAGACTTATTACTGACAAGAACTATGGCTACACCTTC.

V and J are TRBV5-1 and TRBJ2-7; 7 nucleotides align to TRBD1. The germline V gene has CDR1 SGHRS and CDR2 YFSETQ. Unmatched junction bases numbered 7, after V lost 4 bases and J lost 3 bases. The CDR3 runs 14 residues. The CDR3 protein is CASSPLTGSYEQYF. The CDR3 DNA reads as TGCGCCAGCAGCCCGCTGACAGGGAGCTACGAGCAGTACTTC.

V usage is TRBV4-1 and J usage is TRBJ1-6; 7 nucleotides line up with TRBD1. The CDR3 consists of 16 residues. Germline V CDR1 and CDR2: MGHRA, YSYEKL. Trimming took 0 bases from V and 9 from J; bases not matched to a gene: 8. The DNA for the CDR3 is TGCGCCAGCAGCCAAGATGAGACAGGGTATGGTTCACCCCTCCACTTT. This translates into CASSQDETGYGSPLHF.

V is TRBV7-6 and J is TRBJ2-5; the match to TRBD2 covers 8 bases. V gave up 1 base and J gave up 0 bases; unmatched junction bases: 4. The CDR3 contains 16 residues. CDR1 and CDR2 from the germline V gene are SGHVS and FNYEAQ. CDR3 loop: CASSLGLALNQETQYF. CDR3 coding DNA: TGTGCCAGCAGCTTAGGACTAGCGCTCAACCAAGAGACCCAGTACTTC.

The chain combines TRBV11-1 with TRBJ1-1; TRBD1 agrees at 8 bases. Germline loops: CDR1 SGHAT, CDR2 FQDESV (reference sequence). With 5 bases clipped from V and 1 base from J, the junction kept 3 bases outside the gene matches. The CDR3 is made up of 14 amino acids. The CDR3 bases are TGTGCCAGCAGCAGAGGACAGGGGAACACTGAAGCTTTCTTT. It translates to CASSRGQGNTEAFF.